This TCR beta chain comes out of a study of blood T cell repertoires in COVID-19. Whole-study context: Donors in the United States, Italy and Spain gave samples during acute or convalescent COVID-19. PBMCs, B-cell-depleted T cells, or T cells were the source of the cDNA or gDNA that made up the material.

V shed 6 bases, J shed 2 bases, and the junction held 5 bases outside the gene matches. The CDR3 is 15 residues long. CDR1 and CDR2 from the germline V gene are WNHNN and SYGVQD (reference sequence). How the authors handled the data: Amplification of reference gene primers provided the estimated nucleated cell counts. Produced via immunoSEQ multiplex PCR; TCRdb's table is partial and in-frame only. V and J calls plus clone size are reproduced from that table; the DNA served to infer D and trimming. The sample lists 250,000 or so clones, 86% occurring once. Sample: peripheral blood. The receptor's source is a man in his forties or fifties with active or convalescent COVID-19. The chain is built from TRBV10-1 and TRBJ2-3; 10 nucleotides align to TRBD1. As DNA, the CDR3 is TGCGCCAGCAGGGCCGGGACAGGGGACACAGATACGCAGTATTTT. This encodes CASRAGTGDTDTQYF.